Shown below are 25 T cell receptor beta chains from a single sample sequenced in a study of cytomegalovirus exposure and HLA in healthy donors. Vbeta (60) and Jbeta (13) primers were used in the PCR. Libraries were prepared by immunoSEQ multiplex PCR; TCRdb keeps only in-frame clonotypes and omits some of them. The sample yields 95,000 to 100,000 clones, approximately 76% seen once. Input material: PBMCs. These receptors all come from a middle-aged man in good health and CMV-seronegative.

V is TRBV10-3 and J is TRBJ2-7; a weak D match, TRBD2 (6 bases). Germline V gene data show CDR1 as ENHRY and CDR2 as SYGVKD. The CDR3 contains 18 residues. Trimming left V 0 bases short and J 4 bases short, with 22 bases between. The chain's CDR3 is CAISESKGVGGMRYEQYF. CDR3 DNA sequence: TGTGCCATCAGTGAGTCGAAAGGCGTCGGGGGTATGAGGTACGAGCAGTACTTC.

This chain links TRBV6-5 with TRBJ2-1; 7 bases align to TRBD1. The CDR3 is 14 residues long. Germline CDR1 and CDR2: MNHEY and SVGAGI. Trimming removed 2 bases from V and 5 bases from J; junction bases left unmatched: 3. The CDR3 DNA follows: TGTGCCAGCAGTTACGAAAGGGGGCACAATGAGCAGTTCTTC. Amino acid sequence: CASSYERGHNEQFF.

The chain has TRBV9 and TRBJ2-6, with 9 positions matching TRBD1. There are 18 residues in the CDR3. Looked up from germline, CDR1 is SGDLS and CDR2 is YYNGEE. J was trimmed by 0 bases and V by 1 base; bases with no gene match: 5. The DNA for the CDR3 is TGTGCCAGCAGCGTAAAGGGACAGGGATTCTCTGGGGCCAACGTCCTGACTTTC. Amino acids: CASSVKGQGFSGANVLTF.

This chain joins TRBV6-6 and TRBJ2-3, with 8 bases fitting TRBD2. Trimming removed 5 bases from V and 6 bases from J; junction bases left unmatched: 10. Germline CDR1 and CDR2: MNHNY and SVGAGI (reference sequence). The CDR3 runs 15 residues. This CDR3 is CASSQGGGGGDTQYF. The CDR3 DNA reads TGTGCCAGCAGTCAGGGCGGGGGCGGGGGGGATACGCAGTATTTT.

The CDR3 loop reads CASSLTRQNTGELFF. In DNA, the CDR3 is TGCGCCAGCAGCTTGACGAGGCAGAACACCGGGGAGCTGTTTTTT. The rearrangement joins TRBV5-1 to TRBJ2-2, with D hard to call. CDR3 length: 15 amino acids. Per germline, CDR1 SGHRS and CDR2 YFSETQ. Trimming cost V 1 base and J 1 base, with 8 bases left between them.

CDR3 bases: TGCAGCGCTCCCCCGGCCCAGGGGGCTTCTGAAGCTTTCTTT. Its translation is CSAPPAQGASEAFF. This sequence joins TRBV29-1 and TRBJ1-1; 8 bases match TRBD1. Germline assignment: CDR1 SQVTM and CDR2 ANQGSEA. V lost 7 bases and J lost 6; bases outside the gene matches: 13. The CDR3 spans 14 residues.

This chain links TRBV5-8 with TRBJ2-3, with 7 bases identical to TRBD1. Germline CDR1 and CDR2: SGHTS and YDEGEE. The junction had 12 bases not matched to a gene; V was cut back by 3 bases and J by 2 bases. There are 17 residues in the CDR3. The CDR3 bases are TGTGCCAGCAGCTCGACGACCGGGACAGTTGTCACAGATACGCAGTATTTT. Encoded protein: CASSSTTGTVVTDTQYF.

The chain employs TRBV27 and TRBJ2-7, with 10 positions matching TRBD1. CDR3 length equals 15 residues. The ends lost 4 bases at V and 3 bases at J; junction bases unmatched: 6. CDR1 is MNHEY and CDR2 is SMNVEV in the germline V gene (reference sequence). CDR3 DNA sequence: TGTGCCAGCAGTTGGGCGGACAGGGGGAACTACGAGCAGTACTTC. Its protein is CASSWADRGNYEQYF.

The chain is built from TRBV29-1 and TRBJ1-2; no reliable D call. Per the germline V gene, CDR1 is SQVTM and CDR2 is ANQGSEA. This CDR3 has 12 amino acids. V was pared by 4 bases and J by 5 bases, with 11 bases between. CDR3: CSVGEGNYGYTF. The CDR3 DNA follows: TGCAGCGTTGGGGAGGGAAATTATGGCTACACCTTC.

The chain combines TRBV7-2 with TRBJ2-3; a possible D gene is TRBD1 (6 bases). CDR1 and CDR2 (germline): SGHTA, FQGNSA. Trimming removed 0 bases from V and 5 bases from J, with 9 bases in between. CDR3 length equals 14 residues. The CDR3 sequence: CASSLAGAGDTQYF. DNA for the CDR3: TGTGCCAGCAGCTTAGCGGGGGCGGGAGATACGCAGTATTTT.

This chain joins TRBV9 and TRBJ2-5; 8 bases align to TRBD1. V shed 3 bases, J shed 1 base, and the junction held 8 bases outside the gene matches. This CDR3 is built from 16 residues. The germline gives CDR1 SGDLS, CDR2 YYNGEE. CDR3 sequence: CASSERTGHSQETQYF. CDR3 nucleotide sequence: TGTGCCAGCAGCGAGCGGACAGGGCATTCCCAAGAGACCCAGTACTTC.

V usage is TRBV11-2 and J usage is TRBJ2-5; 8 bases map to TRBD1. The V segment lost 4 bases and the J segment 5 bases; nucleotides outside the gene matches: 9. CDR1 and CDR2 from the germline V gene are SGHAT and FQNNGV. The CDR3 spans 15 residues. The DNA for the CDR3 is TGTGCCAGCAGCTCTCGACAGGGGATTGAGGAGACCCAGTACTTC. Its translation: CASSSRQGIEETQYF.

V and J are TRBV7-9 and TRBJ2-5, with TRBD1 matching over 8 bases. Near its end, the DNA agrees better with TRBJ2-7, so the J call may be wrong. This CDR3 is built from 14 residues. The V gene's germline CDR1 is SEHNR and CDR2 FQNEAQ (reference sequence). In DNA, the CDR3 is TGTGCCAGCAGCCAAAACAGGGACAGGAACGAGCAGTACTTC. Its protein is CASSQNRDRNEQYF.

Note on this clone: The same CDR3 can be traced to other DNA sequences in this sample. J is TRBJ2-7 and V is TRBV7-2, with a tentative D call TRBD1 (6 bases). The CDR3 spans 14 residues. Germline V gene lookup returns CDR1 SGHTA and CDR2 FQGNSA. Trimming took 1 base from V and 0 from J, leaving 7 bases between them. CDR3 nucleotide sequence: TGTGCCAGCAGCTTAGTACAGGGCTCCTACGAGCAGTACTTC. It codes for CASSLVQGSYEQYF.

The chain employs TRBV19 and TRBJ2-3, with TRBD1 identical over 12 bases. After removal of 3 bases from V and 4 bases from J, the junction contained 2 bases not matched to a gene. The CDR3 sequence is 15 residues long. CDR1 is LNHDA, CDR2 SQIVND, per germline (reference sequence). This chain's CDR3 is CASSIGTGGADTQYF. The CDR3 nucleotides read TGTGCCAGTAGTATCGGGACAGGGGGCGCAGATACGCAGTATTTT.

The table lists this clone with a few counts. V and J are TRBV5-4 and TRBJ2-1; D might be TRBD1 (6 bases). The CDR3 has 14 amino acids. Trimming pared 0 bases from V and 8 bases from J, leaving 12 bases between. Looked up from germline, CDR1 is SGHNT and CDR2 is YYREEE (reference sequence). The DNA of the CDR3 is TGTGCCAGCAGCTTGGGTCAGGGGAAGTATGAGCAGTTCTTC. It is translated as CASSLGQGKYEQFF.

The genes are TRBV9 and TRBJ1-1; D gene unclear. This CDR3 is 15 amino acids long. The V and J ends lost 3 bases and 3 bases respectively, with 15 bases between them. Germline-derived CDR1 and CDR2 are SGDLS and YYNGEE. The CDR3 nucleotides read TGTGCCAGCAGCGCAGGCCCCGCAGGCGACACTGAAGCTTTCTTT. Amino acid sequence: CASSAGPAGDTEAFF.

The table lists this clone with a few counts. This chain links TRBV6-1 with TRBJ1-2; the match to TRBD1 covers 8 bases. The CDR3 totals 15 residues. The V gene end was trimmed by 0 bases and the J gene end by 3 bases; junction bases not matched to a gene: 3. CDR1 is MNHNS, CDR2 SASEGT, per germline. In DNA form, the CDR3 reads TGTGCCAGCAGTGAAGCGCCGGGACAGGACTATGGCTACACCTTC. Amino acids: CASSEAPGQDYGYTF.

This chain uses TRBV9 with TRBJ2-7; weak D call: TRBD2 (6 bases). With 4 bases removed from V and 0 bases from J, the gap between germline ends came to 14 bases. Germline V gene data show CDR1 as SGDLS and CDR2 as YYNGEE. This CDR3 has 15 amino acids. DNA of the CDR3: TGTGCCAGCAGCCCCCGGGGGTTACCCTCCTACGAGCAGTACTTC. This codes for CASSPRGLPSYEQYF.

The chain links TRBV6-6 to TRBJ1-1; D is perhaps TRBD1 (6 bases). CDR1 and CDR2 (germline): MNHNY, SVGAGI (reference sequence). The CDR3 extends over 11 amino acids. Trimming took 10 bases from V and 5 from J, leaving 11 bases between them. The CDR3 nucleotides read TGTGCCACAAACCAGGGGACTGAAGCTTTCTTT. Translating it yields CATNQGTEAFF.

V usage is TRBV28 and J usage is TRBJ2-3; TRBD2 aligns across 9 bases. Germline-derived CDR1 and CDR2 are MDHEN and SYDVKM. With 6 bases clipped from V and 1 base from J, the junction kept 5 bases outside the gene matches. The CDR3 has 15 residues. This chain's CDR3 is CASREPSGGTDTQYF. In DNA, the CDR3 is TGTGCCAGCAGGGAACCTAGCGGGGGCACAGATACGCAGTATTTT.

The chain uses TRBV6-5 and TRBJ2-5, with 10 bases that match TRBD1. Germline CDR1 MNHEY, CDR2 SVGAGI. The CDR3 consists of 15 residues. J gave up 2 bases and V 5 bases, and 5 bases lay outside the gene matches. CDR3 coding DNA: TGTGCCAGCAGTACCGGGACAGGGGTTCAAGAGACCCAGTACTTC. Protein product: CASSTGTGVQETQYF.

The rearrangement uses TRBV9 and TRBJ1-1; no definite D call. From germline, CDR1 is SGDLS and CDR2 YYNGEE. V was trimmed by 0 bases and J by 1 base, leaving 10 bases between them. This CDR3 has 15 amino acids. The CDR3 DNA reads as TGTGCCAGCAGCGTAGGTTCACAGACGAACACTGAAGCTTTCTTT. It is translated as CASSVGSQTNTEAFF.

The chain uses TRBV5-1 and TRBJ2-5; D is undetermined. Germline V CDR1 and CDR2: SGHRS, YFSETQ. This CDR3 is 12 amino acids long. Trimming removed 2 bases from V and 5 bases from J, with 7 bases in between. CDR3 region: CASSLPEETQYF. The CDR3 DNA reads TGCGCCAGCAGCTTACCGGAGGAGACCCAGTACTTC.

V and J are TRBV4-3 and TRBJ2-3, with 9 bases lining up with TRBD2. The CDR3 has 16 residues. V shed 0 bases, J shed 2 bases, and the junction held 3 bases outside the gene matches. The germline V gene encodes CDR1 LGHNA and CDR2 YSLEER. The CDR3 DNA reads as TGCGCCAGCAGCCAAGAGGCTAGCGGGGACACAGATACGCAGTATTTT. Residues: CASSQEASGDTDTQYF.